These 23 T cell receptor beta chains were sequenced from one sample in a study of breast tumors, draining lymph nodes, adjacent tissues. One entry per CDR3 protein results from TCRdb running MiXCR on the multiplex PCR reads. The sample has some 150,000 distinct CDR3 sequences; 30% to 35% are singletons. Samples came from axillary lymph nodes draining the breast cancer. The sample taken for sequencing was axillary lymph node tissue. These receptors originate from a female donor with breast cancer. Some clones in this sample may be carry-over from other donors' samples.

This clonotype came up once. The conserved phenylalanine or tryptophan is not found at the CDR3 terminus, so this likely reflects a read error. The limits of the CDR3 on the DNA are not certain, so only TCRdb's listed CDR3 is given. The chain carries TRBV7-9 and TRBJ1-4; TRBD1 is the table's D call and was not checked against the DNA. Germline assignment: CDR1 SEHNR and CDR2 FQNEAQ (reference sequence). The CDR3 adds up to 11 amino acids, both ends counted. The CDR3 is CASSTVEGVYY.

V and J are TRBV14 and TRBJ2-5; D is unclear. Trimming took off 6 bases at V and 0 bases at J, with 8 bases between the two ends. Germline V lookup: CDR1 SGHDN, CDR2 FVKESK. The CDR3 has 13 amino acids. In nucleotides, the CDR3 is TGTGCCAGCAGTGATGGGTACCAAGAGACCCAGTACTTC. Its protein is CASSDGYQETQYF. Together with reference TRBV14 and TRBJ2-5, the CDR3 gives the full variable domain: EAGVTQFPSHSVIEKGQTVTLRCDPISGHDNLYWYRRVMGKEIKFLLHFVKESKQDESGMPNNRFLAERTGGTYSTLKVQPAELEDSGVYFCASSDGYQETQYFGPGTRLLVL.

This clonotype came up many times. This chain joins TRBV7-6 and TRBJ2-3; tentatively, D is TRBD1 or TRBD2 (6 bases each). The CDR3 runs 14 residues. Trimming removed 6 bases at V and 2 bases at J, with 12 bases between. CDR1 SGHVS and CDR2 FNYEAQ come from the germline V gene. DNA for the CDR3: TGTGCCAGCAGTGGGGGGCATAACACAGATACGCAGTATTTT. Translating it yields CASSGGHNTDTQYF.

This clonotype was detected only a few times. The V and J genes are TRBV7-6 and TRBJ2-7; D is ambiguous. V was pared by 1 base and J by 3 bases, with 13 bases between. Germline V gives CDR1 SGHVS, CDR2 FNYEAQ. This CDR3 contains 15 residues. The CDR3 here is CASSLETLTFYEQYF. The CDR3, as DNA: TGTGCCAGCAGCTTAGAGACTCTGACATTCTACGAGCAGTACTTC.

This clonotype was picked up many times. The rearrangement links TRBV30 to TRBJ2-5, with a tentative D call TRBD1 (7 bases). The germline CDR1 and CDR2 sequences are GTSNPN and SVGIG (reference sequence). The germline V and J ends were trimmed by 4 bases and 4 bases, with 22 bases remaining between them. CDR3 length equals 16 residues. The CDR3 sequence is CAWTNWQGGPLETQYF. The CDR3 region has the DNA TGTGCCTGGACTAATTGGCAGGGGGGTCCCCTAGAGACCCAGTACTTC.

This clonotype showed up many times. The chain is built from TRBV28 and TRBJ1-6; the D gene is possibly TRBD1 (6 bases). CDR1 and CDR2 from the germline V gene are MDHEN and SYDVKM. V lost 6 bases and J 9 bases, leaving 21 bases between the germline ends. The CDR3 consists of 16 residues. Here the CDR3 DNA reads TGTGCCAGCAGCTCTGGATCACAGGGTGCCCGTTCACCCCTCCACTTT. This sequence encodes CASSSGSQGARSPLHF.

A note on this clonotype: This may be a read error: a much more frequent sequence differs by one nucleotide. The V call is TRBV5-4, the J call TRBJ2-1, with D hard to call. Germline CDR1 reads SGHNT; CDR2 reads YYREEE (reference sequence). This CDR3 comprises 12 residues. Trimming cost V 1 base and J 9 bases, with 8 bases left between them. This chain's CDR3 is CASSLRLPEQFF. In DNA form, the CDR3 reads TGTGCCAGCAGCTTGCGTTTACCTGAGCAGTTCTTC.

This chain joins TRBV19 and TRBJ2-1, with D perhaps being TRBD1 or TRBD2 (5 bases each). The germline gives CDR1 LNHDA, CDR2 SQIVND (reference sequence). Trimming shortened V by 4 bases and J by 4 bases, and 20 bases separated the two germline ends. The CDR3 is 17 amino acids. DNA for the CDR3: TGTGCCAGTAGTAGGATGTTGCCGGGACGGACTTACAATGAGCAGTTCTTC. This translates into CASSRMLPGRTYNEQFF.

In regard to this clonotype: A read error may be the cause here, since a much bigger clone is one base away. The V and J genes are TRBV6-6 and TRBJ2-1; perhaps TRBD2 as D (6 bases). The length of the CDR3 is 13 residues. Germline V gene lookup returns CDR1 MNHNY and CDR2 SVGAGI (reference sequence). This CDR3 reads CASGGERRNERFF. The DNA of the CDR3 is TGTGCCAGTGGAGGGGAGCGGCGCAATGAGCGGTTCTTC.

The chain is built from TRBV7-2 and TRBJ2-5, with D perhaps TRBD1 or TRBD2 (5 bases each). This CDR3 contains 14 residues. Trimming shortened V by 6 bases and J by 3 bases, and 14 bases separated the two germline ends. The germline CDR1 and CDR2 sequences are SGHTA and FQGNSA. Written as DNA, the CDR3 is TGTGCCAGCAGTTCCGGGGCCCCAGAAGAGACCCAGTACTTC. Its protein is CASSSGAPEETQYF. Using reference TRBV7-2 and TRBJ2-5 for the parts outside the CDR3, the full variable domain is GAGVSQSPSNKVTEKGKDVELRCDPISGHTALYWYRQSLGQGLEFLIYFQGNSAPDKSGLPSDRFSAERTGGSVSTLTIQRTQQEDSAVYLCASSSGAPEETQYFGPGTRLLVL.

The sample holds many counts of this clonotype. V gene TRBV20-1 combines with J gene TRBJ2-1; 10 positions match TRBD2. The CDR3 runs 16 residues. With 5 bases clipped from V and 2 bases from J, the junction kept 9 bases outside the gene matches. The germline V gene has CDR1 DFQATT and CDR2 SNEGSKA (reference sequence). DNA of the CDR3: TGCAGTGCTGACCGCATTACTAGCGGGGCCTACAATGAGCAGTTCTTC. It codes for CSADRITSGAYNEQFF.

As for this clonotype: A read error may produce the germline difference seen at one junction end. The V call is TRBV27, the J call TRBJ2-1; 9 bases line up with TRBD2. The CDR3 has 15 residues. Germline V lookup: CDR1 MNHEY, CDR2 SMNVEV (reference sequence). For the CDR3, the DNA is TGTGCCTGCAGTTTAGGGCTAGCGGGGACGAATGAGCAGTTCTTC. Residues: CACSLGLAGTNEQFF.

The sample holds many counts of this clonotype. J is TRBJ1-6 and V is TRBV28; tentatively, D is TRBD1 (5 bases). The germline gives CDR1 MDHEN, CDR2 SYDVKM. The CDR3 contains 14 residues. V gave up 4 bases and J gave up 7 bases, with 11 bases separating them. CDR3 coding DNA: TGTGCCAGCAGTTGGGGGATAGGCAATTCACCCCTCCACTTT. Its protein is CASSWGIGNSPLHF.

Ten or more counts support this clonotype. The V gene is TRBV6-1, the J gene TRBJ1-5, with D perhaps matching TRBD1 (6 bases). V was shortened by 4 bases and J by 2 bases, with 12 bases between the two germline ends. Germline CDR1 is MNHNS and CDR2 is SASEGT. The length of the CDR3 is 15 residues. This CDR3 is CASSGNRVGNQPQHF. CDR3 coding DNA: TGTGCCAGCAGTGGGAACAGGGTAGGCAATCAGCCCCAGCATTTT.

This clonotype has ten or more counts. The chain employs TRBV5-1 and TRBJ2-1; TRBD2 agrees at 10 bases. There are 17 residues in the CDR3. V trimming: 0 bases; J trimming: 7 bases; junction bases outside the gene matches: 10. Germline-derived CDR1 and CDR2 are SGHRS and YFSETQ. The CDR3 DNA is TGCGCCAGCAGCTTGGGCGGACTAGCGGCGGGGGGTAATGAGCAGTTCTTC. Protein: CASSLGGLAAGGNEQFF.

The CDR3 DNA is TGCAGTGCCTACGTGGCCAGCGGGCCTCACTACGAGCAGTACTTC. Its protein product is CSAYVASGPHYEQYF. The chain couples TRBV20-1 to TRBJ2-7, with TRBD2 as a possible D gene (6 bases). The germline gives CDR1 DFQATT, CDR2 SNEGSKA (reference sequence). The V end lost 6 bases, the J end lost 3 bases, and 21 bases lay between the germline ends. CDR3 length: 15 residues.

The gene calls are TRBV7-2 and TRBJ2-1; 8 bases map to TRBD2. With 1 base clipped from V and 7 bases from J, the junction kept 9 bases outside the gene matches. Germline CDR1 and CDR2: SGHTA and FQGNSA. This CDR3 is built from 16 residues. The CDR3 DNA is TGTGCCAGCAGCTTAGTGCCCAGGACTAGCTGGAATGAGCAGTTCTTC. Amino acids: CASSLVPRTSWNEQFF.

The chain is built from TRBV6-5 and TRBJ2-4; a weak D match, TRBD1 (6 bases). The CDR3 loop spans 14 amino acids. CDR1 is MNHEY and CDR2 is SVGAGI in the germline V gene. V shed 6 bases and J shed 3 bases, with 12 bases lying between them. The CDR3 coding sequence is TGTGCCAGCAGGAGGACAGAGAACAAAAACATTCAGTACTTC. Its translation: CASRRTENKNIQYF.

This clonotype was detected ten times or more. J is TRBJ2-1 and V is TRBV7-2; tentatively, D is TRBD1 (6 bases). CDR1 and CDR2 (germline): SGHTA, FQGNSA. V lost 5 bases to trimming and J lost 3 bases, with 17 bases between them. This CDR3 has 16 residues. In nucleotides, the CDR3 is TGTGCCAGCAGCCGAGGTGGGGACAAACTCTACAATGAGCAGTTCTTC. This gives the protein CASSRGGDKLYNEQFF.

With regard to this clonotype: Without the conserved terminal phenylalanine or tryptophan, this CDR3 likely stems from a read error. The chain carries TRBV9 and TRBJ1-6; D may be TRBD1 (5 bases). Deletions cut 5 bases from V and 8 bases from J, with 14 bases between. Germline V gene data show CDR1 as SGDLS and CDR2 as YYNGEE. The CDR3 extends over 14 amino acids. The CDR3 DNA follows: TGTGCCAGCAGGGGGGACGGACTTCATTCACCCCTCCACCTT. It specifies CASRGDGLHSPLHL.

The V and J genes are TRBV25-1 and TRBJ2-7; D possibly uses TRBD1 or TRBD2 (6 bases each). CDR1 is MGHDK and CDR2 is SYGVNS in the germline V gene. The ends were cut back, 4 bases at V and 2 bases at J, with 18 bases in the middle. The CDR3 extends over 16 amino acids. CDR3 loop: CASSATKGDLPYEQYF. CDR3 DNA: TGTGCCAGCAGTGCGACAAAGGGGGACTTACCCTACGAGCAGTACTTC.

A note on this clonotype: At one end, the junction sequence differs from germline, possibly due to a read error. The chain carries TRBV9 and TRBJ1-3; no firm D call. Per the germline V gene, CDR1 is SGDLS and CDR2 is YYNGEE. The CDR3 length is 15 residues. This CDR3 is CASSQRADSGNTIHF. Written as DNA, the CDR3 is TGTGCCAGCAGCCAAAGGGCCGACTCTGGAAACACCATACATTTT.

This clonotype showed up many times. This chain links TRBV20-1 with TRBJ2-2; D may be TRBD1 (7 bases). V was cut by 4 bases and J by 4 bases, with 16 bases left in between. From germline, CDR1 is DFQATT and CDR2 SNEGSKA (reference sequence). The CDR3 length is 15 residues. The CDR3 loop reads CSAKRRGRGTGELFF. CDR3 coding DNA: TGCAGTGCTAAAAGGAGGGGGCGGGGCACCGGGGAGCTGTTTTTT.